This TCR beta chain is from a study of shared clonotypes between healthy human individuals. Findings and limits, study-wide: The sampled material consisted only of blood, and tissue repertoires are likely to differ.

Roughly 30,000 T cell genomes, or around 290 ng DNA, went into replicate PCRs of unsorted PBMC. Methods used by the authors: Junction-only immunoSEQ data arrived without quality scores, meaning filtering differed. Libraries were prepared by immunoSEQ multiplex PCR; TCRdb keeps only in-frame clonotypes and omits some of them. The DNA gave D and trimming, while V, J and clone size come from that table. The data contain roughly 480,000 clones, 65% to 80% of them seen just once; the ten biggest clones take up about 12%. In regard to this clone: Its antigen is currently unknown.

This CDR3 region has 16 residues. In germline, CDR1 is SGHTA, CDR2 FQGNSA. V was clipped by 5 bases and J by 4 bases; unmatched bases: 9. The V call is TRBV7-2, the J call TRBJ1-5, with 9 bases matching TRBD1. The source of this sequence is a woman aged 40 to 55 in good health. Some clones in this sample may be carry-over from other donors' samples. Input material: PBMCs. The CDR3 region is CASSPGTGGGNQPQHF. The CDR3 coding sequence is TGTGCCAGCAGCCCGGGTACAGGGGGCGGGAATCAGCCCCAGCATTTT.